Shown below are 20 T cell receptor beta chains from a single sample sequenced in a study of regulatory T cells. Amplification used 52 TRBV primers and 13 TRBJ primers. Data came from immunoSEQ multiplex PCR; TCRdb stores just in-frame clones and leaves some out. Of approximately 15,000 clones listed, under 95% are singletons. Input material: CD8+ T cells sorted from blood. Every receptor here comes from a person under 35 with CD3G deficiency.

This chain joins TRBV13 and TRBJ2-3; either TRBD1 or TRBD2 may supply D (5 bases each). This CDR3 comprises 14 residues. Per germline, CDR1 PRHDT and CDR2 FYEKMQ (reference sequence). Trimming shortened V by 5 bases and J by 4 bases, and 13 bases separated the two germline ends. The CDR3 region is CASSLRGAADTQYF. CDR3 coding DNA: TGTGCCAGCAGCCTTCGAGGGGCGGCAGATACGCAGTATTTT. The entire variable domain, with the rest obtained from reference TRBV13 and TRBJ2-3, is as follows: AAGVIQSPRHLIKEKRETATLKCYPIPRHDTVYWYQQGPGQDPQFLISFYEKMQSDKGSIPDRFSAQQFSDYHSELNMSSLELGDSALYFCASSLRGAADTQYFGPGTRLTVL.

This clone was recorded once. V is TRBV4-3 and J is TRBJ2-2; 12 positions match TRBD2. The germline CDR1 and CDR2 sequences are LGHNA and YSLEER. The CDR3 runs 17 residues. V shed 0 bases, J shed 7 bases, and the junction held 6 bases outside the gene matches. As DNA, the CDR3 is TGCGCCAGCAGCCAAGACCTAGCGGGGGGGCCGAACGGGGAGCTGTTTTTT. It encodes CASSQDLAGGPNGELFF.

The rearrangement uses TRBV9 and TRBJ1-1, with a possible D match to TRBD1 (6 bases). Germline CDR1 SGDLS, CDR2 YYNGEE. The CDR3 is made up of 15 amino acids. V was cut by 0 bases and J by 1 base, with 10 bases left in between. The CDR3 sequence: CASSVATGRNTEAFF. In DNA form, the CDR3 reads TGTGCCAGCAGCGTAGCTACAGGGCGGAACACTGAAGCTTTCTTT.

The rearrangement links TRBV11-2 to TRBJ2-1; 13 bases line up with TRBD2. Germline lookup yields CDR1 SGHAT and CDR2 FQNNGV. V lost 7 bases and J lost 10; bases outside the gene matches: 10. The CDR3 has 15 residues. The CDR3 is CASTLTSGRAREQFF. CDR3 sequence (DNA): TGTGCCAGCACCCTTACTAGCGGGAGGGCTCGGGAGCAGTTCTTC.

The rearrangement joins TRBV6-1 to TRBJ2-7; 8 bases match TRBD1. J gave up 2 bases and V 6 bases, and 9 bases lay outside the gene matches. The CDR3 spans 15 residues. Germline V lookup: CDR1 MNHNS, CDR2 SASEGT. Written as DNA, the CDR3 is TGTGCCAGCAGATCTCGGACAGGGTTCCCCTACGAGCAGTACTTC. Translation: CASRSRTGFPYEQYF.

This clone was recorded a few times. CDR3 in amino acids: CASSAGTSEINEQFF. CDR3 bases: TGTGCCAGCAGCGCCGGGACTAGCGAGATCAATGAGCAGTTCTTC. V gene TRBV7-9 combines with J gene TRBJ2-1; 10 positions agree with TRBD2. The junction had 7 bases not matched to a gene; V was cut back by 5 bases and J by 6 bases. The CDR3 contains 15 residues. Germline-derived CDR1 and CDR2 are SEHNR and FQNEAQ (reference sequence).

The CDR3 region is CASSAGTAKLYEQYF. CDR3 in DNA: TGTGCCAGCAGCGCCGGGACAGCAAAATTGTACGAGCAGTACTTC. The chain uses TRBV9 and TRBJ2-7; 7 bases are shared with TRBD1. V lost 3 bases to trimming and J lost 4 bases; unmatched junction nucleotides: 10. The CDR3 covers 15 residues. Germline CDR1 reads SGDLS; CDR2 reads YYNGEE. Full variable domain (rest looked up from reference TRBV9 and TRBJ2-7): DSGVTQTPKHLITATGQRVTLRCSPRSGDLSVYWYQQSLDQGLQFLIQYYNGEERAKGNILERFSAQQFPDLHSELNLSSLELGDSALYFCASSAGTAKLYEQYFGPGTRLTVT.

This chain joins TRBV7-9 and TRBJ2-7, with D tentatively TRBD2 (6 bases). V was cut by 0 bases and J by 3 bases, with 6 bases left in between. CDR3 length equals 13 residues. Per the germline V gene, CDR1 is SEHNR and CDR2 is FQNEAQ (reference sequence). The CDR3 bases are TGTGCCAGCAGCTTAGCGGACTACTACGAGCAGTACTTC. Its translation: CASSLADYYEQYF.

This clone appeared once. The rearrangement joins TRBV11-2 to TRBJ2-5; 10 nucleotides match TRBD1. Germline CDR1 reads SGHAT; CDR2 reads FQNNGV. The CDR3 length is 17 residues. V dropped 4 bases and J dropped 5; count of bases not matched to a gene: 13. Written as DNA, the CDR3 is TGTGCCAGCAGCTCCGGGGCCGGGACAGGGGTCGGTGAGACCCAGTACTTC. Protein: CASSSGAGTGVGETQYF. Looking up the rest from reference TRBV11-2 and TRBJ2-5 gives the full variable domain: EAGVAQSPRYKIIEKRQSVAFWCNPISGHATLYWYQQILGQGPKLLIQFQNNGVVDDSQLPKDRFSAERLKGVDSTLKIQPAKLEDSAVYLCASSSGAGTGVGETQYFGPGTRLLVL.

Of note for this clone: Because the CDR3's place on the DNA is in doubt, the DNA is left out and the CDR3 is given as listed by TCRdb. The gene calls are TRBV21-1 and TRBJ2-5; the table gives TRBD2 as D, unverified against the DNA. TRBV21-1 is recorded as a pseudogene. With termini counted, the CDR3 has 15 amino acids. Here the CDR3 reads CASSKVGSGTKTQYF.

V and J are TRBV7-8 and TRBJ1-5, with D maybe TRBD1 (5 bases). Trimming removed 6 bases from V and 2 bases from J, with 20 bases in between. This CDR3 spans 17 amino acids. Per the germline V gene, CDR1 is SGHVS and CDR2 is FQNEAQ. The CDR3 DNA reads TGTGCCAGCAGAGCTTCGATAAGGAGGGGACGCAATCAGCCCCAGCATTTT. Its protein product is CASRASIRRGRNQPQHF. The variable domain in full, with the rest retrieved from reference TRBV7-8 and TRBJ1-5, is GAGVSQSPRYKVAKRGQDVALRCDPISGHVSLFWYQQALGQGPEFLTYFQNEAQLDKSGLPSDRFFAERPEGSVSTLKIQRTQQEDSAVYLCASRASIRRGRNQPQHFGDGTRLSIL.

The V call is TRBV7-9, the J call TRBJ2-2; D might be TRBD2 (6 bases). The CDR3 sequence is 13 residues long. The V and J ends lost 8 bases and 7 bases respectively, with 14 bases between them. Germline values: CDR1 SEHNR, CDR2 FQNEAQ (reference sequence). This CDR3 reads CASAGTLDGELFF. The CDR3 DNA sequence: TGTGCCAGCGCCGGGACTTTAGACGGGGAGCTGTTTTTT.

The CDR3 region has the DNA TGTGCCAGCAGCTCCCACTCCGGGGGAGAGACCCAGTACTTC. Residues: CASSSHSGGETQYF. The chain combines TRBV7-2 with TRBJ2-5; D possibly corresponds to TRBD2 (6 bases). V lost 4 bases and J lost 4, with 13 bases in between. The CDR3 sequence is 14 residues long. Germline lookup yields CDR1 SGHTA and CDR2 FQGNSA.

The chain employs TRBV5-1 and TRBJ2-2, with TRBD1 identical over 7 bases. Germline V gives CDR1 SGHRS, CDR2 YFSETQ. J gave up 7 bases and V 4 bases, and 7 bases lay outside the gene matches. The CDR3 loop spans 14 amino acids. The CDR3 is CASSTRQGYGELFF. In DNA form, the CDR3 reads TGCGCCAGCAGCACCCGACAGGGATACGGGGAGCTGTTTTTT. The full variable domain, rest sourced from reference TRBV5-1 and TRBJ2-2, is KAGVTQTPRYLIKTRGQQVTLSCSPISGHRSVSWYQQTPGQGLQFLFEYFSETQRNKGNFPGRFSGRQFSNSRSEMNVSTLELGDSALYLCASSTRQGYGELFFGEGSRLTVL.

Written as DNA, the CDR3 is TGCGCCAGCAGCCAAGAGCTAGCGTCACAAGTCGAGACCCAGTACTTC. Its translation: CASSQELASQVETQYF. The V and J genes are TRBV4-1 and TRBJ2-5; tentative D call: TRBD2 (6 bases). CDR1 and CDR2 (germline): MGHRA, YSYEKL. Trimming pared 0 bases from V and 5 bases from J, leaving 16 bases between. CDR3 length equals 16 residues.

The sample holds one count of this clone. This sequence joins TRBV4-1 and TRBJ1-3; D unresolved. The CDR3 loop spans 13 amino acids. The germline CDR1 and CDR2 sequences are MGHRA and YSYEKL. V was clipped by 1 base and J by 2 bases, with 3 bases between them. DNA for the CDR3: TGCGCCAGCAGCCAAGTCCCTGGAAACACCATATATTTT. The encoded protein is CASSQVPGNTIYF.

This clone occurred a few times. The chain joins TRBV28 to TRBJ2-1; 10 bases fit TRBD2. V lost 4 bases and J lost 3; bases outside the gene matches: 6. The germline CDR1 and CDR2 sequences are MDHEN and SYDVKM. The CDR3 length is 16 residues. CDR3 nucleotide sequence: TGTGCCAGCAGTTCATCAACTAGCGGGGTCTACAATGAGCAGTTCTTC. Translation: CASSSSTSGVYNEQFF.

This rearrangement joins TRBV28 to TRBJ2-2, with D possibly matching TRBD1 (5 bases). V lost 5 bases and J 6 bases, leaving 10 bases between the germline ends. CDR1 and CDR2 (germline): MDHEN, SYDVKM. This CDR3 has 13 amino acids. The CDR3 DNA reads TGTGCCAGCAGTCACGACAGACCCGGGGAGCTGTTTTTT. It is translated as CASSHDRPGELFF.

This chain links TRBV6-1 with TRBJ2-3, with 11 bases matching TRBD2. V trimming: 7 bases; J trimming: 5 bases; junction bases outside the gene matches: 8. The CDR3 is 15 amino acids. Germline V gene sequence: CDR1 MNHNS, CDR2 SASEGT. This CDR3 reads CASNIAGGGGDTQYF. Here the CDR3 DNA reads TGTGCCAGCAACATAGCGGGAGGGGGAGGAGATACGCAGTATTTT.

V is TRBV6-1 and J is TRBJ2-5; 7 nucleotides match TRBD1. J gave up 4 bases and V 10 bases, and 6 bases lay outside the gene matches. Germline V gene data show CDR1 as MNHNS and CDR2 as SASEGT. The CDR3 length is 12 residues. The CDR3 DNA sequence: TGTGCCATTCCGACAGGGATAGAGACCCAGTACTTC. This gives the protein CAIPTGIETQYF.